The 13 T cell receptor beta chains below come from one sample, sequenced in a study of cytomegalovirus exposure and HLA in healthy donors. Vbeta (60) and Jbeta (13) primers were used in the PCR. The assay was immunoSEQ multiplex PCR, and TCRdb's table has in-frame clones only and misses some. Counted here are tens of thousands of clones, roughly nine tenths occurring once; the ten biggest clones make up roughly 2.7%. Sequencing was carried out using PBMCs. All receptors come from a woman aged 18-29 years in good health and CMV-seronegative.

The chain employs TRBV18 and TRBJ1-2; TRBD1 might be the D (6 bases). This CDR3 region has 14 residues. The germline V and J ends were trimmed by 1 base and 4 bases, with 10 bases remaining between them. Looked up from germline, CDR1 is KGHSH and CDR2 is LQKENI. The CDR3 loop reads CASSPRGQTYGYTF. In nucleotides, the CDR3 is TGTGCCAGCTCACCACGAGGACAGACCTATGGCTACACCTTC.

This chain connects TRBV10-3 to TRBJ2-1; 8 bases line up with TRBD2. After removal of 6 bases from V and 4 bases from J, the junction contained 2 bases not matched to a gene. Germline assignment: CDR1 ENHRY and CDR2 SYGVKD. This CDR3 spans 13 amino acids. CDR3 sequence reads: CAIRLAAYNEQFF. For the CDR3, the DNA is TGTGCCATCAGACTAGCGGCTTACAATGAGCAGTTCTTC.

The chain employs TRBV11-2 and TRBJ2-7; possibly TRBD2 for D (5 bases). This CDR3 is built from 15 residues. Germline V CDR1 and CDR2: SGHAT, FQNNGV. V was trimmed by 1 base and J by 3 bases, leaving 13 bases between them. DNA of the CDR3: TGTGCCAGCAGCTTAGGCGGCGGGCCAAACTACGAGCAGTACTTC. It encodes CASSLGGGPNYEQYF.

The chain carries TRBV2 and TRBJ2-2; TRBD1 matches at 8 bases. Unmatched junction bases numbered 5, after V lost 5 bases and J lost 3 bases. CDR3 length: 15 residues. Germline CDR1 is SNHLY and CDR2 is FYNNEI. DNA of the CDR3: TGTGCCAGCAGTTTCGACAGGGGTGACACCGGGGAGCTGTTTTTT. The encoded protein is CASSFDRGDTGELFF. Filled out from reference TRBV2 and TRBJ2-2, the complete variable domain reads EPEVTQTPSHQVTQMGQEVILRCVPISNHLYFYWYRQILGQKVEFLVSFYNNEISEKSEIFDDQFSVERPDGSNFTLKIRSTKLEDSAMYFCASSFDRGDTGELFFGEGSRLTVL.

Note on this clone: Germline and junction disagree at one end, which may indicate a read error. The rearrangement uses TRBV7-9 and TRBJ2-2; 10 nucleotides align to TRBD1. CDR3 size: 16 residues. Germline V CDR1 and CDR2: SEHNR, FQNEAQ (reference sequence). The CDR3 DNA is TGTTCCAGCAGCTTGGTTGGGACAGGGGACACCGGGGAGCTGTTTTTT. Its translation: CSSSLVGTGDTGELFF.

This CDR3 is CASGLAGGPGSIQYF. The CDR3 bases are TGTGCCAGCGGGTTAGCGGGAGGGCCGGGAAGCATTCAGTACTTC. V is TRBV25-1 and J is TRBJ2-4, with 11 positions matching TRBD2. Germline values: CDR1 MGHDK, CDR2 SYGVNS. V lost 8 bases, J lost 9 bases, and 12 bases stayed unmatched. CDR3 length: 15 residues.

The rearrangement links TRBV7-9 to TRBJ2-3, with 15 bases that match TRBD2. Germline lookup yields CDR1 SEHNR and CDR2 FQNEAQ (reference sequence). The junction had 14 bases not matched to a gene; V was cut back by 6 bases and J by 4 bases. CDR3 size: 19 residues. CDR3 region: CASRRGLAGGRGPPDTQYF. The DNA for the CDR3 is TGTGCCAGCAGACGGGGACTAGCGGGAGGCCGAGGCCCCCCAGATACGCAGTATTTT.

This rearrangement joins TRBV6-5 to TRBJ1-5, with TRBD1 identical over 7 bases. The CDR3 is 14 amino acids. V lost 6 bases to trimming and J lost 3 bases; unmatched junction nucleotides: 5. Germline V gene data show CDR1 as MNHEY and CDR2 as SVGAGI. Written as DNA, the CDR3 is TGTGCCAGCAGCCGGGACAGTTACAATCAGCCCCAGCATTTT. Its translation is CASSRDSYNQPQHF.

The rearrangement joins TRBV4-1 to TRBJ2-4, with D tentatively TRBD2 (6 bases). The CDR3 loop spans 16 amino acids. CDR1 is MGHRA and CDR2 is YSYEKL in the germline V gene. V was clipped by 2 bases and J by 2 bases, with 13 bases between them. The CDR3 coding sequence is TGCGCCAGCAGCCAACCCGGGGGAGTAACCAAAAACATTCAGTACTTC. The encoded protein is CASSQPGGVTKNIQYF.

This chain joins TRBV7-3 and TRBJ2-6; D is unresolved. This CDR3 comprises 16 residues. Germline V CDR1 and CDR2: SGHTA, FQGTGA. V lost 2 bases, J lost 0 bases, and 8 bases lay in between. For the CDR3, the DNA is TGTGCCAGCAGCTTAGGCAGTTCCTCTGGGGCCAACGTCCTGACTTTC. Translated: CASSLGSSSGANVLTF.

The chain couples TRBV9 to TRBJ2-7; possible D gene TRBD1, 5 bases. The CDR3 contains 14 residues. Trimming removed 0 bases at V and 0 bases at J, with 7 bases between. Germline CDR1 and CDR2: SGDLS and YYNGEE. CDR3 nucleotide sequence: TGTGCCAGCAGCGTAGAGGGGATCTCCTACGAGCAGTACTTC. Encoded protein: CASSVEGISYEQYF.

The chain joins TRBV28 to TRBJ1-1; weak D call: TRBD1 (5 bases). CDR1 MDHEN and CDR2 SYDVKM come from the germline V gene. With 2 bases removed from V and 1 base from J, the gap between germline ends came to 11 bases. CDR3 length: 15 amino acids. The CDR3 is CASSLVGRGNTEAFF. CDR3 bases: TGTGCCAGCAGTTTAGTGGGGCGCGGGAACACTGAAGCTTTCTTT.

The rearrangement joins TRBV5-3 to TRBJ2-4, with no clear D. TRBV5-3 carries the ORF label, with uncertain function. Trimming took 0 bases from V and 4 from J, leaving 11 bases between them. This CDR3 is built from 15 residues. The DNA for the CDR3 is TGTGCCAGAAGCTTGGTCTACCCCCGGAAAAACATTCAGTACTTC. The encoded protein is CARSLVYPRKNIQYF.